The T cell receptor beta chain under discussion was sequenced for a study of cytomegalovirus exposure and HLA in healthy donors. The V end was cut by 0 bases, the J end by 2 bases, with 12 bases between. Germline CDR1 SGHRS, CDR2 YFSETQ. The CDR3 spans 15 residues. The PCR ran on 60 Vbeta and 13 Jbeta primers. Assay used: immunoSEQ multiplex PCR; TCRdb lists only in-frame clones, some missing. The data show over 80,000 clones, roughly 74% seen once. As to this clone: Other nucleotide sequences from this sample produce the same CDR3.

V gene TRBV5-1 combines with J gene TRBJ2-7; perhaps TRBD1 as D (6 bases). The sequenced material came from PBMCs. The sequence derives from a female donor in good health and CMV-seropositive. Written as DNA, the CDR3 is TGCGCCAGCAGCTTGGAAGGGGGAGCCACCTACGAGCAGTACTTC. It specifies CASSLEGGATYEQYF.